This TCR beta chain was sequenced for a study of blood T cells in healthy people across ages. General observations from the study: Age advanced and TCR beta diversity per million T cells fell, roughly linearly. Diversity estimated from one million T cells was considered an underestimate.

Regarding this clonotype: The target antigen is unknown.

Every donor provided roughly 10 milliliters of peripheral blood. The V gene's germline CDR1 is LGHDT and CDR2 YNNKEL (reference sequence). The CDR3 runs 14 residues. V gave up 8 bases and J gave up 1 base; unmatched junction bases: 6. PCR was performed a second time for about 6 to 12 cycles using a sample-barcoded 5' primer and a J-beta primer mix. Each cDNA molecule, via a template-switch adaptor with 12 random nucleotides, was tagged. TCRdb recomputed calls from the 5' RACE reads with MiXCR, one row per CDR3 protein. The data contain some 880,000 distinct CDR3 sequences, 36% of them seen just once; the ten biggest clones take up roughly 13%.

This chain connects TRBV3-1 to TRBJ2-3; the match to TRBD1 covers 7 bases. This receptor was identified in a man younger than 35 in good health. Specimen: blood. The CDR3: CASRGTVRTDTQYF. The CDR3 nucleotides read TGTGCCAGCCGAGGGACAGTCCGCACAGATACGCAGTATTTT.